Each of the 31 T cell receptor beta chains below was sequenced from the same sample in a study of OX40 agonist ivuxolimab in advanced cancers. TCRdb's table, derived via immunoSEQ multiplex PCR, lists solely in-frame clones and lacks some. Of tens of thousands of clones in the sample, less than 90% were seen once. The sample consisted of CD4+ or CD8+ T cells sorted from blood, taken in a trial of the OX40 agonist ivuxolimab. These receptors all stem from an adult with an advanced solid tumor such as melanoma, head and neck, liver or kidney cancer.

This clone came up a few times. The rearrangement uses TRBV27 and TRBJ2-7, with D tentatively TRBD1 or TRBD2 (5 bases each). Germline CDR1 reads MNHEY; CDR2 reads SMNVEV (reference sequence). The CDR3 covers 14 residues. V lost 3 bases, J lost 0 bases, and 9 bases lay in between. The CDR3 DNA is TGTGCCAGCAGTTTGGGACGGGCCTCCTACGAGCAGTACTTC. It specifies CASSLGRASYEQYF.

The gene calls are TRBV7-9 and TRBJ2-5; D not certain. Per germline, CDR1 SEHNR and CDR2 FQNEAQ (reference sequence). The CDR3 loop spans 12 amino acids. V lost 4 bases and J lost 5, with 8 bases in between. The CDR3 spells CASSSNIETQYF. The CDR3 DNA is TGTGCCAGCAGCTCGAACATTGAGACCCAGTACTTC.

The genes are TRBV7-9 and TRBJ1-1; D is undetermined. Germline lookup yields CDR1 SEHNR and CDR2 FQNEAQ (reference sequence). There are 14 residues in the CDR3. The V gene lost 2 bases and the J gene lost 7 bases, with 14 bases spanning the gap. The CDR3 nucleotides are TGTGCCAGCAGCTTAATAGGGAGGAATAATGAAGCTTTCTTT. Protein product: CASSLIGRNNEAFF.

The chain has TRBV27 and TRBJ2-7; TRBD2 is a possible D gene (6 bases). The CDR3 extends over 15 amino acids. With 6 bases removed from V and 4 bases from J, the gap between germline ends came to 19 bases. The germline CDR1 and CDR2 sequences are MNHEY and SMNVEV (reference sequence). The DNA of the CDR3 is TGTGCCAGCAGGAATCCGGGAGATCTTCCTTACGAGCAGTACTTC. Its protein product is CASRNPGDLPYEQYF.

The chain employs TRBV19 and TRBJ2-1, with TRBD2 matching over 7 bases. Per germline, CDR1 LNHDA and CDR2 SQIVND (reference sequence). After removal of 7 bases from V and 10 bases from J, the junction contained 4 bases not matched to a gene. The CDR3 extends over 11 amino acids. The CDR3 protein is CASIAGVEQFF. DNA for the CDR3: TGTGCCAGTATTGCGGGGGTGGAGCAGTTCTTC.

In this sample, this clone turned up a few times. The chain couples TRBV6-5 to TRBJ1-5, with a tentative D call TRBD1 (5 bases). V was shortened by 6 bases and J by 7 bases, with 16 bases between the two germline ends. The CDR3 is 14 amino acids. Germline CDR1 is MNHEY and CDR2 is SVGAGI. CDR3 in amino acids: CASSLGQLTQPQHF. CDR3 nucleotide sequence: TGTGCCAGCAGCCTGGGGCAGCTTACCCAGCCCCAGCATTTT.

The gene calls are TRBV11-2 and TRBJ1-1; D gene unclear. Between the trimmed V and J ends, which lost 2 bases and 7 bases, there was a span of 14 bases. The germline V gene has CDR1 SGHAT and CDR2 FQNNGV. CDR3 size: 14 residues. As DNA, the CDR3 is TGTGCCAGCAGCTTATCAGCCGCCCCGGGTGAAGCTTTCTTT. Its protein product is CASSLSAAPGEAFF.

The CDR3 DNA is TGTGCCGCCCGAAGGGGGGCCTTCGGTGCAACTAATGAAAAACTGTTTTTT. Amino acid sequence: CAARRGAFGATNEKLFF. The chain uses TRBV9 and TRBJ1-4; tentatively, D is TRBD1 (6 bases). Trimming removed 10 bases from V and 0 bases from J, with 22 bases in between. This CDR3 contains 17 residues. The germline V gene encodes CDR1 SGDLS and CDR2 YYNGEE. Full variable domain (outside the CDR3, taken from reference TRBV9 and TRBJ1-4): DSGVTQTPKHLITATGQRVTLRCSPRSGDLSVYWYQQSLDQGLQFLIQYYNGEERAKGNILERFSAQQFPDLHSELNLSSLELGDSALYFCAARRGAFGATNEKLFFGSGTQLSVL.

This clone appeared a few times. The chain links TRBV9 to TRBJ2-7, with D possibly TRBD2 on 6 matching bases. Germline CDR1 SGDLS, CDR2 YYNGEE. The CDR3 is made up of 13 amino acids. V was clipped by 4 bases and J by 5 bases, with 13 bases between them. DNA of the CDR3: TGTGCCAGCAGCTTGGAGGGAGCGAACGAGCAGTACTTC. This encodes CASSLEGANEQYF.

The CDR3 protein is CASSEDGGGYTGELFF. DNA for the CDR3: TGTGCCAGCAGTGAAGATGGGGGAGGGTACACCGGGGAGCTGTTTTTT. The V call is TRBV6-1, the J call TRBJ2-2, with TRBD2 identical over 7 bases. The germline gives CDR1 MNHNS, CDR2 SASEGT. This CDR3 is 16 amino acids long. With V trimmed by 1 base and J by 3 bases, 5 bases remained unmatched.

The rearrangement joins TRBV7-3 to TRBJ2-5; 7 nucleotides match TRBD2. The CDR3 runs 13 residues. Trimming cost V 2 bases and J 3 bases; bases outside gene matches: 0. Germline CDR1 is SGHTA and CDR2 is FQGTGA. CDR3 sequence reads: CASSLGGEETQYF. In DNA, the CDR3 is TGTGCCAGCAGCTTAGGGGGGGAAGAGACCCAGTACTTC.

V and J are TRBV28 and TRBJ2-7, with 7 bases identical to TRBD2. This CDR3 is built from 14 residues. Trimming cost V 6 bases and J 1 base; bases outside gene matches: 6. The germline gives CDR1 MDHEN, CDR2 SYDVKM. CDR3 protein: CASSQLAQSYEQYF. As DNA, the CDR3 is TGTGCCAGCAGCCAACTAGCGCAATCCTACGAGCAGTACTTC. The complete variable domain, with remaining parts taken from reference TRBV28 and TRBJ2-7, reads DVKVTQSSRYLVKRTGEKVFLECVQDMDHENMFWYRQDPGLGLRLIYFSYDVKMKEKGDIPEGYSVSREKKERFSLILESASTNQTSMYLCASSQLAQSYEQYFGPGTRLTVT.

In nucleotides, the CDR3 is TGTGCCAGCAGCGTAGCGACAGGCGGGGAGCAGTACTTC. It codes for CASSVATGGEQYF. This chain uses TRBV9 with TRBJ2-7; weak D call: TRBD1 (6 bases). CDR3 length: 13 residues. V was pared by 0 bases and J by 7 bases, with 11 bases between. Germline V gives CDR1 SGDLS, CDR2 YYNGEE.

This clone was recorded only once. The chain recombines TRBV7-6 with TRBJ2-7; 12 bases fit TRBD2. This CDR3 comprises 15 residues. Trimming cost V 4 bases and J 3 bases; bases outside gene matches: 4. Per germline, CDR1 SGHVS and CDR2 FNYEAQ. CDR3 in amino acids: CASSSPTSGSYEQYF. CDR3 coding DNA: TGTGCCAGCAGCTCGCCGACTAGCGGGAGCTACGAGCAGTACTTC.

This clone was found a few times. The chain is built from TRBV28 and TRBJ2-6; D is unclear. The CDR3 covers 17 residues. Trimming stripped 7 bases from V and 0 bases from J, with 16 bases between. The germline V gene has CDR1 MDHEN and CDR2 SYDVKM. The CDR3: CASTPPDARSGANVLTF. The CDR3 DNA reads as TGTGCCAGCACTCCCCCGGACGCCCGCTCTGGGGCCAACGTCCTGACTTTC.

The chain has TRBV4-2 and TRBJ2-3, with no clear D. Trimming pared 2 bases from V and 1 base from J, leaving 7 bases between. This CDR3 has 14 amino acids. The germline CDR1 and CDR2 sequences are LGHNA and YNFKEQ. CDR3 protein: CASSQSLGTDTQYF. The CDR3 DNA sequence: TGTGCCAGCAGCCAAAGTCTGGGCACAGATACGCAGTATTTT.

This clone was seen a few times. This sequence joins TRBV28 and TRBJ1-2, with TRBD1 as a possible D gene (6 bases). V was trimmed by 5 bases and J by 3 bases, leaving 16 bases between them. Germline lookup yields CDR1 MDHEN and CDR2 SYDVKM. The CDR3 length is 15 residues. Here the CDR3 reads CASSVLQGSYYGYTF. CDR3 nucleotide sequence: TGTGCCAGCAGTGTACTACAGGGCTCGTACTATGGCTACACCTTC.

The V and J genes are TRBV25-1 and TRBJ2-3; D remains ambiguous. The germline V gene encodes CDR1 MGHDK and CDR2 SYGVNS. V lost 4 bases, J lost 0 bases, and 11 bases lay in between. The CDR3 has 15 residues. The DNA of the CDR3 is TGTGCCAGCAGTGGTCTTTGGCCTAGCACAGATACGCAGTATTTT. It is translated as CASSGLWPSTDTQYF.

This clone occurred a few times. V usage is TRBV27 and J usage is TRBJ2-1; tentative D call: TRBD1 (6 bases). The CDR3 is 14 residues long. Trimming took off 6 bases at V and 5 bases at J, with 14 bases between the two ends. Germline V CDR1 and CDR2: MNHEY, SMNVEV (reference sequence). CDR3 bases: TGTGCCAGCAGAGGACAGACCGTCAACAATGAGCAGTTCTTC. Translation: CASRGQTVNNEQFF.

V is TRBV7-6 and J is TRBJ2-1, with no clear D. The CDR3 extends over 17 amino acids. Germline assignment: CDR1 SGHVS and CDR2 FNYEAQ. The germline V and J ends were trimmed by 0 bases and 0 bases, with 12 bases remaining between them. CDR3 sequence: CASSLAHGGTSYNEQFF. CDR3 sequence (DNA): TGTGCCAGCAGCTTAGCGCATGGCGGAACCTCCTACAATGAGCAGTTCTTC.

This clone has only one observation. The chain has TRBV10-2 and TRBJ2-7; 8 nucleotides align to TRBD2. This CDR3 has 13 residues. The V gene end was trimmed by 7 bases and the J gene end by 5 bases; junction bases not matched to a gene: 7. Germline V lookup: CDR1 WSHSY, CDR2 SAAADI. CDR3 nucleotide sequence: TGCGCCAGCACCGCGGGAGGTCTCGACGAGCAGTACTTC. Translating gives CASTAGGLDEQYF.

This sequence joins TRBV21-1 and TRBJ1-1. TRBV21-1 is designated a pseudogene. The CDR3 sequence is 13 residues long. The CDR3 region is CASSKGPGPRAFF. The CDR3 region has the DNA TGTGCCAGCAGCAAAGGGCCGGGTCCACGGGCTTTCTTT.

The genes are TRBV4-1 and TRBJ2-2; 9 positions agree with TRBD2. V lost 3 bases and J lost 6; bases outside the gene matches: 14. This CDR3 has 18 amino acids. Germline V CDR1 and CDR2: MGHRA, YSYEKL. In DNA form, the CDR3 reads TGCGCCAGCAGCCAGACAGTCGGAGCGGGAGGAGTAGCCGGGGAGCTGTTTTTT. Its protein product is CASSQTVGAGGVAGELFF.

This clone was counted many times. The V and J genes are TRBV4-1 and TRBJ1-3, with unresolved D. This CDR3 has 15 amino acids. Trimming took 1 base from V and 1 from J, leaving 8 bases between them. From germline, CDR1 is MGHRA and CDR2 YSYEKL. CDR3 bases: TGCGCCAGCAGCCAAGCTGGGCGGTCTGGAAACACCATATATTTT. Translation gives CASSQAGRSGNTIYF.

The chain recombines TRBV11-2 with TRBJ2-1; TRBD2 matches 8 bases. Germline V lookup: CDR1 SGHAT, CDR2 FQNNGV. V shed 3 bases, J shed 7 bases, and the junction held 17 bases outside the gene matches. The CDR3 has 18 amino acids. Here the CDR3 reads CASSFVLREVPPSNEQFF. The CDR3 coding sequence is TGTGCCAGCAGCTTCGTCTTGCGGGAGGTCCCACCCTCGAATGAGCAGTTCTTC. The full variable domain, completed using reference TRBV11-2 and TRBJ2-1, is EAGVAQSPRYKIIEKRQSVAFWCNPISGHATLYWYQQILGQGPKLLIQFQNNGVVDDSQLPKDRFSAERLKGVDSTLKIQPAKLEDSAVYLCASSFVLREVPPSNEQFFGPGTRLTVL.

CDR3 DNA: TGTGCCAGCAGTTGGTTGACGGTCATGAACACTGAAGCTTTCTTT. Amino acids: CASSWLTVMNTEAFF. The chain carries TRBV28 and TRBJ1-1; D ambiguous. CDR1 is MDHEN and CDR2 is SYDVKM in the germline V gene. Trimming stripped 4 bases from V and 0 bases from J, with 12 bases between. The CDR3 is made up of 15 amino acids. Together with reference TRBV28 and TRBJ1-1, the CDR3 gives the full variable domain: DVKVTQSSRYLVKRTGEKVFLECVQDMDHENMFWYRQDPGLGLRLIYFSYDVKMKEKGDIPEGYSVSREKKERFSLILESASTNQTSMYLCASSWLTVMNTEAFFGQGTRLTVV.

This chain connects TRBV7-9 to TRBJ1-1; tentative D call: TRBD1 (5 bases). Looked up from germline, CDR1 is SEHNR and CDR2 is FQNEAQ (reference sequence). This CDR3 contains 13 residues. Trimming removed 4 bases at V and 8 bases at J, with 14 bases between. The CDR3 reads CASSWGTLPEAFF. The CDR3 DNA sequence: TGTGCCAGCAGCTGGGGGACCCTGCCCGAAGCTTTCTTT.

This chain uses TRBV6-1 with TRBJ1-4; D may be TRBD1 (6 bases). There are 15 residues in the CDR3. Per germline, CDR1 MNHNS and CDR2 SASEGT. V was clipped by 5 bases and J by 5 bases, with 15 bases between them. The CDR3 loop is CASSLLGAVNEKLFF. The CDR3 DNA reads as TGTGCCAGCAGTCTATTGGGGGCAGTCAATGAAAAACTGTTTTTT.

The rearrangement joins TRBV13 to TRBJ1-1; D call uncertain. Germline V gives CDR1 PRHDT, CDR2 FYEKMQ (reference sequence). The V end lost 5 bases, the J end lost 9 bases, and 16 bases lay between the germline ends. CDR3 length equals 13 residues. The CDR3 DNA follows: TGTGCCAGCAGCGGCACGGAAAACCTGAAAGCTTTCTTT. It specifies CASSGTENLKAFF. Looking up the rest from reference TRBV13 and TRBJ1-1 gives the full variable domain: AAGVIQSPRHLIKEKRETATLKCYPIPRHDTVYWYQQGPGQDPQFLISFYEKMQSDKGSIPDRFSAQQFSDYHSELNMSSLELGDSALYFCASSGTENLKAFFGQGTRLTVV.

This clone was seen a handful of times. The CDR3 spells CASSLTGGGNQPQHF. The CDR3 nucleotides read TGTGCCAGTAGTTTAACAGGGGGTGGCAATCAGCCCCAGCATTTT. The chain recombines TRBV19 with TRBJ1-5, with 8 positions matching TRBD1. The trim removed 5 bases at V and 2 bases at J, leaving 5 bases unmatched. Germline V CDR1 and CDR2: LNHDA, SQIVND (reference sequence). The CDR3 length is 15 residues.

This sequence joins TRBV27 and TRBJ2-7, with 8 bases lining up with TRBD1. CDR1 is MNHEY, CDR2 SMNVEV, per germline (reference sequence). With 5 bases clipped from V and 7 bases from J, the junction kept 4 bases outside the gene matches. There are 12 residues in the CDR3. CDR3 sequence reads: CASSPGGWEQYF. The CDR3 DNA reads TGTGCCAGCAGTCCAGGGGGCTGGGAGCAGTACTTC.